Given below is one T cell receptor (beta chain) in context. Its antigen remains unidentified. HCMV-specific IgG was detected in serum with a commercial ELISA kit to determine HCMV serostatus. Ficoll density gradient centrifugation was used to isolate peripheral blood mononuclear cells from blood. The data are from a study of T cells expressing NK-cell markers (dated by TCRdb to 2018 to 2020). In the study overall: Eight donors provided sorted CD3+CD56+NKG2C+, CD3+CD56+NKG2C- and CD3+CD56-NKG2C+ T-cell subsets, whose TCR beta-chain repertoires were profiled. The libraries were sequenced on Illumina HiSeq 2000/2500, MiSeq or NextSeq, producing 2 x 150 bp reads. All eight donors whose samples were sequenced were randomly selected healthy volunteers, three of them men and five women. Of the eight sequenced donors, seven were found to be HCMV-seropositive and one was found to be HCMV-seronegative. Paper-wide results and their limitations: In several donors, the dominant CD3+CD56+NKG2C+ clonotypes were found to rank among the top 10 CD8+ clonotypes and to make up about 1.0-8% of CD8+ T cells. Whether the expanded NKG2C-expressing T cell clones were specific for HCMV antigens was left unclear. Those dominant clonotypes were again the most abundant among CD3+CD56-NKG2C+ cells in a few donors, at roughly 25-60.1%.

Sequencing instrument: Illumina HiSeq 2000. 5'RACE template switching, by which a universal primer site and unique molecular identifiers were added, was used to make TCR beta cDNA libraries. cDNA synthesis was primed from the TCR beta constant segment, followed by two successive PCR amplification steps. Per the original workflow: MIGEC was used to demultiplex reads and group reads by UMI, and MiTCR was used to assemble and quantify clonotypes. To exclude erroneous sequences, any TCR cDNA sequence not supported by at least two reads was discarded. The tcR package was used for downstream repertoire analysis, and clonotypes were matched across fractions by CDR3 nucleotide sequence plus V segment. VDJmatch was used to annotate antigen specificity against VDJdb, with one amino acid substitution in CDR3 permitted. Following TCRdb reprocessing, every CDR3 protein sequence forms one entry, and DNA is not provided. The V and J calls reflect TCRdb's pipeline rather than the authors' work. The sample table records a few hundred thousand distinct CDR3 sequences. Of the sample, around 5.3% is held by the ten largest clones.

The CDR3 spans 16 residues, from the cysteine through the phenylalanine. The protein alone is recorded here. CDR1 and CDR2, per the germline V gene, are MNHNS and SASEGT. The chain employs TRBV6-1 and TRBJ2-7; the TCRdb D gene call, TRBD2, has no DNA to confirm it. Specimen: blood T cells: a sorted CD56 or NKG2C T cell subset, CD4+ or CD8+ T cells, or bulk PBMC T cells (not recorded which). The TCR originated in a man aged 18-69 years in good health. The encoded CDR3 is CASSEVRAGFSYEQYF.